A few counts support the clone carrying this T cell receptor (beta chain). The source of the sample is a study of T cells in Graves' hyperthyroidism and ophthalmopathy. CDR1 and CDR2 (germline): LGHNT, FRNRAP. V was clipped by 2 bases and J by 3 bases, with 5 bases between them. There are 13 residues in the CDR3. Diagnosing involved the use of clinical symptoms, serum thyroxine and TRAb, thyroid ultrasound and orbital computed tomography. Amplification yielded TCR beta CDR3 regions, with RNA transcripts as the source. The TCR CDR3 first-round RT-PCR relied on the HTBI primer set. MiXCR was run by TCRdb on the multiplex PCR reads, yielding one entry per CDR3 protein. The sample lists fewer than 900,000 distinct CDR3 sequences; 15% to 20% were seen once.

The chain uses TRBV12-5 and TRBJ1-5; D call uncertain. Sequencing was carried out using blood. This clonotype was sampled from a man in his late teens or twenties with Graves' hyperthyroidism. The CDR3 protein is CASGLMSNQPQHF. The CDR3 coding sequence is TGTGCTAGTGGTTTGATGTCCAATCAGCCCCAGCATTTT.